This section outlines one T cell receptor beta chain sequence together with its context. No antigen is known for it. This specimen comes from a study of T cells after posttransplantation cyclophosphamide. Profiled with immunoSEQ multiplex PCR; TCRdb holds only in-frame clones, not every one. The data contain thousands of clones, roughly four fifths of them singletons. Busulfan-fludarabine conditioning, marrow transplant, and cyclophosphamide on days +3 and +4 were administered. Germline lookup yields CDR1 SGHNT and CDR2 YYREEE (reference sequence). V shed 4 bases and J 0 bases; nucleotides not matched to a gene: 3. The CDR3 totals 15 residues. Study-wide results and caveats: Blood and skin or GI T cell repertoires showed limited TRB overlap.

The J gene is TRBJ2-4, the V gene TRBV5-4, with 8 bases identical to TRBD1. The specimen was PBMCs, collected 1,400 to 1,500 days after allogeneic stem cell transplant with posttransplant cyclophosphamide. This receptor was obtained from a male patient between 25 and 40 years old who received an allogeneic stem cell transplant from a related donor, was CMV-positive, and had acute GVHD only. T cells may partly derive from the graft donor. The CDR3 sequence: CASSAQGAAKNIQYF. CDR3 in DNA: TGTGCCAGCAGCGCCCAGGGGGCAGCCAAAAACATTCAGTACTTC.